This T cell receptor (beta chain) was recorded in a study of T-cell reconstitution after alpha-beta-depleted transplantation in children listed by TCRdb under 2016. With respect to the entire study: T-cell immune reconstitution after TCRalphabeta/CD19-depleted allogeneic hematopoietic cell transplantation in children was quantitatively tracked in the study by means of TCR repertoire profiling.

Receptors were amplified or captured by PCR. TCRdb records Illumina HiSeq 2500 as the sequencer. To normalize quantification of the TCRbeta repertoire, the TCR libraries were built with molecular barcoding that relied on unique molecular identifiers. The public sequencing data were trimmed at Q25 with fastp and processed into clonotypes with MiXCR by TCRdb, which kept only in-frame beta chains. All rows with the same CDR3 protein become a single entry with the most common DNA and genes. The sample records nearly 350,000 distinct CDR3 sequences, roughly 17% of which are singletons. The ten largest clones represent approximately 44% of the sample. The CDR3 covers 14 residues, taking in both the cysteine and the phenylalanine. This entry keeps only the CDR3 DNA: 42 bases, framed from base 1. As encoded in the germline V gene, CDR1 is SGHRS while CDR2 is YFSETQ. A distance of 6 bases separates the germline ends of V and J, which lose 3 bases and 0 bases respectively.

The investigation overall reported the following: In some patients, the high TCRbeta diversity seen at day 60 was put down to recipient T cells and intrathymic progenitors that had survived conditioning. Apparently early alphabetaT-cell count recovery about two months after transplant reportedly relied on only several hundred rapidly expanded clones derived from non-depleted graft cells. Over the following months the frequencies of hyperexpanded clones went down, and after one year T-cell counts and TCRbeta diversity were mostly credited to newly produced T cells.

This clonotype was counted only a few times. The specificity of this receptor is unknown. Base-call qualities are not available, and no considerably larger clone is one nucleotide away. The treatment or condition label on this specimen signifies: allogeneic hematopoietic cell transplantation with graft depleted of TCRalphabeta T cells and CD19 B cells. The transplant recipients were children given TCRalphabeta/CD19-depleted allogeneic hematopoietic cell grafts. The chain joins TRBV5-1 to TRBJ2-2, with the D gene too uncertain to name. This clonotype was sampled from a male patient aged 2 to 10 who had a stem cell transplant for acute lymphoblastic leukemia, so the T cells may come from the graft donor. The sequencing here drew on PBMCs, mostly from graft donor cells, taken 360 days after TCRalphabeta/CD19-depleted stem cell transplant. The CDR3 region has the sequence CASSSTANTGELFF. The nucleotide sequence reads TGCGCCAGCAGCTCTACAGCGAACACCGGGGAGCTGTTTTTT.